Listed below are T cell receptor beta chains from one sample, sequenced in a study of technical replicates of blood from a handful of donors. Sequenced by immunoSEQ multiplex PCR; TCRdb stores in-frame clones only, minus some. The sample comprises over 50,000 clones, about 87% of which are singletons, and less than 6.5% rests with the top ten. Sequenced sample: PBMCs. The receptors shown here come from a human donor in good health. Some clones in this sample may be carry-over from other donors' samples. Both conserved end residues are trimmed from each CDR3.

TRBJ2-2 TRBV18 ASSQTETANTGELF
TRBJ2-2 TRBV21-1 ASSKISGTQRFTGELF
TRBJ1-4 TRBV6-1 ASSTPGRGQEKLF
TRBJ1-4 TRBV6-5 ASSPRRGASEKLF
TRBJ1-3 TRBV11-1 ASSLLGLSSGNTIY
TRBJ2-1 TRBV29-1 SVEPSGREGNEQF
TRBJ2-1 TRBV9 ASSVEEGRVYNEQF
TRBJ1-1 TRBV9 ASSVVAGTEAF
TRBJ2-2 TRBV2 ASSVRQANTGELF
TRBJ2-5 TRBV5-6 ASSRTYTSGGMETQY
TRBJ1-2 TRBV2 ASSEVGGRDGYT
TRBJ1-4 TRBV4-1 ASSQGSRSEEKLF
TRBJ2-1 TRBV10-3 AIRDRAPDRGQF
TRBJ2-3 TRBV7-3 ASSSYQDRAQY
TRBJ2-1 TRBV11-3 ASSISGRAVGEQF
TRBJ2-7 TRBV4-1 ASSQELPGQALYEQY
TRBJ2-7 TRBV5-1 ASSWTSGSSYEQY
TRBJ2-7 TRBV7-9 ASSPPSGYEQY
TRBJ2-3 TRBV7-9 ASSLVGWSTDTQY
TRBJ2-7 TRBV9 ASSVEGGHTYEQY
TRBJ2-7 TRBV28 ASSGIRGQRPDKY
TRBJ2-3 TRBV29-1 SVAVDTQY
TRBJ2-1 TRBV7-9 ASSLGLAGLNEQF